This T cell receptor (beta chain) was sequenced for a study of identical twins. General study results and limits: Modelling underestimated the level of out-of-frame TCR alpha sharing observed in monozygotic twins. Findings came from cross-sectional statistics, without long-term follow-up of donors. Insertions ran lower in abundant cord blood beta clonotypes, though not in memory repertoires.

The V segment lost 1 base and the J segment 4 bases; nucleotides outside the gene matches: 3. Germline V gene sequence: CDR1 SGHTA, CDR2 FQGNSA. This CDR3 is built from 14 residues. Details on this clonotype: Antigen: not known.

One entry per CDR3 protein results from TCRdb running MiXCR on the 5' RACE reads. The sample records around 1.7 million distinct CDR3 sequences, around a third being singletons. The specimen was cord blood. The rearrangement links TRBV7-2 to TRBJ1-2; TRBD1 matches 7 bases. The sequence came from a newborn girl in good health. The CDR3 DNA reads TGTGCCAGCAGCTTAGAGGGGGCCCTCTATGGCTACACCTTC. This codes for CASSLEGALYGYTF.